Below, 29 T cell receptor beta chains from the same sample are listed, as sequenced in a study of chemoradiotherapy in HPV16-positive cancers. Using immunoSEQ multiplex PCR, the repertoire was profiled, and TCRdb retains in-frame clones only, with some absent. The table lists 3,400 or so clones, 88% of them singletons. The sample consisted of tumor tissue, taken from a patient who underwent chemoradiotherapy. The receptor source for this set is a human donor with HPV-associated anogenital cancer.

This sequence joins TRBV5-1 and TRBJ2-3; 7 nucleotides match TRBD2. The V gene end was trimmed by 0 bases and the J gene end by 1 base; junction bases not matched to a gene: 2. Germline V gives CDR1 SGHRS, CDR2 YFSETQ. The CDR3 consists of 15 residues. The CDR3 region has the DNA TGCGCCAGCAGCTTGGGCCTAGCGGGCACAGATACGCAGTATTTT. Translated: CASSLGLAGTDTQYF.

The chain employs TRBV19 and TRBJ1-1, with D tentatively TRBD1 (5 bases). This CDR3 region has 12 residues. Germline loops: CDR1 LNHDA, CDR2 SQIVND (reference sequence). Trimming cost V 3 bases and J 6 bases, with 8 bases left between them. CDR3 sequence: CASSIGGAEAFF. The CDR3 nucleotides read TGTGCCAGTAGTATTGGAGGGGCTGAAGCTTTCTTT. The complete variable domain, with remaining parts taken from reference TRBV19 and TRBJ1-1, reads DGGITQSPKYLFRKEGQNVTLSCEQNLNHDAMYWYRQDPGQGLRLIYYSQIVNDFQKGDIAEGYSVSREKKESFPLTVTSAQKNPTAFYLCASSIGGAEAFFGQGTRLTVV.

This chain connects TRBV7-2 to TRBJ1-2; 8 bases align to TRBD1. Germline trimming cut 4 bases from V and 7 bases from J; bases unmatched to any gene: 11. This CDR3 comprises 15 residues. Germline CDR1 reads SGHTA; CDR2 reads FQGNSA. The CDR3 spells CASSSQGQAVRGYTF. CDR3 nucleotides: TGTGCCAGCAGCTCGCAGGGACAGGCCGTTCGTGGCTACACCTTC.

V usage is TRBV7-2 and J usage is TRBJ2-5; D gene ambiguous. Trimming shortened V by 3 bases and J by 5 bases, and 10 bases separated the two germline ends. Germline V lookup: CDR1 SGHTA, CDR2 FQGNSA. The CDR3 covers 13 residues. The CDR3 DNA is TGTGCCAGCAGCTTCGCTACCGTGGAGACCCAGTACTTC. This codes for CASSFATVETQYF.

CDR3 sequence (DNA): TGTGCCAGCAGTGGAACAGGGGGAGTAGCCTACGAGCAGTACTTC. It yields the protein CASSGTGGVAYEQYF. J is TRBJ2-7 and V is TRBV2, with 8 bases fitting TRBD1. The CDR3 is made up of 15 amino acids. CDR1 is SNHLY, CDR2 FYNNEI, per germline. Losses at the gene ends were 4 bases for V and 2 bases for J; bases not matched to a gene: 7.

CDR3 residues: CASSRDRASNQPQHF. As DNA, the CDR3 is TGTGCCAGCAGCCGGGACAGGGCTAGCAATCAGCCCCAGCATTTT. The rearrangement links TRBV4-2 to TRBJ1-5; TRBD1 agrees at 9 bases. There are 15 residues in the CDR3. Germline V gene lookup returns CDR1 LGHNA and CDR2 YNFKEQ. The ends lost 4 bases at V and 0 bases at J; junction bases unmatched: 1.

This clone was seen only once. The chain couples TRBV5-6 to TRBJ2-7, with D tentatively TRBD1 (6 bases). V was shortened by 2 bases and J by 1 base, with 7 bases between the two germline ends. The germline V gene has CDR1 SGHDT and CDR2 YYEEEE. This CDR3 has 13 amino acids. DNA for the CDR3: TGTGCCAGCAGCTTAGGACAGTCCTACGAGCAGTACTTC. This translates into CASSLGQSYEQYF.

The chain combines TRBV27 with TRBJ1-2; possibly TRBD1 for D (6 bases). V gave up 6 bases and J gave up 7 bases, with 12 bases separating them. The germline CDR1 and CDR2 sequences are MNHEY and SMNVEV (reference sequence). The CDR3 has 12 residues. CDR3 bases: TGTGCCAGCAGGACAGGAATACTTGGCTACACCTTC. Translating it yields CASRTGILGYTF.

The table lists this clone with a count of one. V usage is TRBV19 and J usage is TRBJ1-5, with a weak D call TRBD1 (5 bases). Trimming removed 9 bases at V and 5 bases at J, with 20 bases between. Germline-derived CDR1 and CDR2 are LNHDA and SQIVND (reference sequence). This CDR3 is built from 15 residues. The CDR3 coding sequence is TGTGCCAGCCACCGGGGCAGCCAAGGGTATCAGCCCCAGCATTTT. This translates into CASHRGSQGYQPQHF.

The chain combines TRBV19 with TRBJ2-1; the match to TRBD2 covers 8 bases. Germline V lookup: CDR1 LNHDA, CDR2 SQIVND (reference sequence). The CDR3 is made up of 15 amino acids. J gave up 4 bases and V 3 bases, and 5 bases lay outside the gene matches. CDR3 sequence (DNA): TGTGCCAGTAGTATGCTAGCGGGTTCTTACAATGAGCAGTTCTTC. Translation: CASSMLAGSYNEQFF.

As DNA, the CDR3 is TGTGCCAGCAGCAGCGACTGGAACACCGGGGAGCTGTTTTTT. Translation gives CASSSDWNTGELFF. The J gene is TRBJ2-2, the V gene TRBV9; no clear D. The V gene's germline CDR1 is SGDLS and CDR2 YYNGEE. The CDR3 length is 14 residues. V was trimmed by 4 bases and J by 1 base, leaving 8 bases between them.

The rearrangement joins TRBV21-1 to TRBJ1-2. TRBV21-1 is a pseudogene locus. The CDR3 consists of 16 residues. The CDR3 sequence is CASSDFEAHPLYGYTF. CDR3 nucleotide sequence: TGTGCCAGCAGCGACTTCGAGGCACATCCCCTCTATGGCTACACCTTC.

CDR3 in DNA: TGTGCCAGCAGCTTACTCGGGCGGGGACTCTACAATGAGCAGTTCTTC. Amino acid sequence: CASSLLGRGLYNEQFF. The rearrangement links TRBV7-3 to TRBJ2-1; perhaps TRBD2 as D (6 bases). The germline V gene encodes CDR1 SGHTA and CDR2 FQGTGA. The V end was cut by 2 bases, the J end by 3 bases, with 14 bases between. This CDR3 has 16 amino acids.

J is TRBJ1-1 and V is TRBV28; 7 nucleotides match TRBD1. With V trimmed by 5 bases and J by 11 bases, 14 bases remained unmatched. The CDR3 spans 14 residues. CDR1 MDHEN and CDR2 SYDVKM come from the germline V gene. The CDR3: CASSPQTGSRLAFF. Here the CDR3 DNA reads TGTGCCAGCAGTCCACAGACAGGGTCCCGTTTGGCTTTCTTT. Complete variable domain (other parts from reference TRBV28 and TRBJ1-1): DVKVTQSSRYLVKRTGEKVFLECVQDMDHENMFWYRQDPGLGLRLIYFSYDVKMKEKGDIPEGYSVSREKKERFSLILESASTNQTSMYLCASSPQTGSRLAFFGQGTRLTVV.

The chain uses TRBV4-1 and TRBJ2-3; 14 bases align to TRBD2. Germline V lookup: CDR1 MGHRA, CDR2 YSYEKL. Losses at the gene ends were 8 bases for V and 3 bases for J; bases not matched to a gene: 13. The CDR3 runs 18 residues. CDR3 bases: TGCGCCAGCTCCCCGACTAGCGGGAGGGCCTATAAGACAGATACGCAGTATTTT. Its translation is CASSPTSGRAYKTDTQYF.

The V call is TRBV7-6, the J call TRBJ2-1, with no clear D. V lost 1 base, J lost 0 bases, and 10 bases lay in between. The V gene's germline CDR1 is SGHVS and CDR2 FNYEAQ. This CDR3 is built from 16 residues. The CDR3 nucleotides are TGTGCCAGCAGCTTAGTCTTTCTAGGCTCCTACAATGAGCAGTTCTTC. This translates into CASSLVFLGSYNEQFF.

The rearrangement links TRBV28 to TRBJ2-7; D is unresolved. This CDR3 is 14 amino acids long. Trimming shortened V by 5 bases and J by 6 bases, and 17 bases separated the two germline ends. CDR1 is MDHEN, CDR2 SYDVKM, per germline. The CDR3 region is CASSIRTLRREQYF. The CDR3 DNA follows: TGTGCCAGCAGTATTCGGACCCTAAGGCGCGAGCAGTACTTC.

This chain connects TRBV2 to TRBJ2-1; TRBD2 matches at 14 bases. With 4 bases clipped from V and 4 bases from J, the junction kept 6 bases outside the gene matches. CDR1 and CDR2 from the germline V gene are SNHLY and FYNNEI. The CDR3 has 17 amino acids. CDR3 nucleotides: TGTGCCAGCAGTGGGGGACTAGCGGGAGTATTGTACAATGAGCAGTTCTTC. Translation: CASSGGLAGVLYNEQFF.

In this sample, this clone turned up once. As DNA, the CDR3 is TGTGCCAGCAGTGAAGCGCGGACAGGGGCCTACGAGCAGTACTTC. Translated: CASSEARTGAYEQYF. The genes are TRBV2 and TRBJ2-7; 9 nucleotides align to TRBD1. This CDR3 contains 15 residues. Germline trimming cut 0 bases from V and 2 bases from J; bases unmatched to any gene: 2. In germline, CDR1 is SNHLY, CDR2 FYNNEI.

The genes are TRBV28 and TRBJ1-1; 11 bases match TRBD1. The CDR3 is 15 amino acids. The trim removed 10 bases at V and 3 bases at J, leaving 10 bases unmatched. Looked up from germline, CDR1 is MDHEN and CDR2 is SYDVKM. The CDR3 DNA is TGTGCCATCGCCGGGACAGGGGGGTGGGACACTGAAGCTTTCTTT. Translation gives CAIAGTGGWDTEAFF.

J is TRBJ2-1 and V is TRBV6-1; TRBD2 matches at 13 bases. CDR3 size: 15 residues. Germline V gives CDR1 MNHNS, CDR2 SASEGT. With V trimmed by 7 bases and J by 8 bases, 8 bases remained unmatched. The CDR3 protein is CASTRTSGSGDEQFF. The CDR3 region has the DNA TGTGCCAGCACCCGGACTAGCGGGAGCGGGGATGAGCAGTTCTTC.

V is TRBV30 and J is TRBJ2-1; 9 bases line up with TRBD1. Trimming took 5 bases from V and 8 from J; bases not matched to a gene: 10. Looked up from germline, CDR1 is GTSNPN and CDR2 is SVGIG (reference sequence). CDR3 length: 14 amino acids. CDR3 bases: TGTGCCTGGGGGGCCCGGGACAGGGCACATGAGCAGTTCTTC. Translated: CAWGARDRAHEQFF.

The DNA of the CDR3 is TGTGCCAGCAGGGGGTTGGTCGAGCAGTACTTC. This codes for CASRGLVEQYF. V usage is TRBV2 and J usage is TRBJ2-7; D not resolved. Trimming stripped 6 bases from V and 6 bases from J, with 9 bases between. Germline V gene data show CDR1 as SNHLY and CDR2 as FYNNEI. The CDR3 spans 11 residues.

The genes are TRBV5-4 and TRBJ2-1; TRBD2 aligns across 7 bases. CDR3 length equals 13 residues. The V gene end was trimmed by 3 bases and the J gene end by 6 bases; junction bases not matched to a gene: 3. In germline, CDR1 is SGHNT, CDR2 YYREEE (reference sequence). Here the CDR3 reads CASSWTSFNEQFF. In DNA, the CDR3 is TGTGCCAGCAGCTGGACTAGTTTCAATGAGCAGTTCTTC.

The chain uses TRBV7-3 and TRBJ1-3; D possibly corresponds to TRBD1 (5 bases). Trimming took 6 bases from V and 1 from J, leaving 7 bases between them. CDR1 SGHTA and CDR2 FQGTGA come from the germline V gene. This CDR3 is built from 13 residues. The CDR3 region has the DNA TGTGCCAGCAGTGGGGGTTCTGGAAACACCATATATTTT. This encodes CASSGGSGNTIYF.

This clone was observed a few times. The rearrangement joins TRBV28 to TRBJ2-7; 8 bases align to TRBD1. The CDR3 extends over 13 amino acids. CDR1 is MDHEN and CDR2 is SYDVKM in the germline V gene. The ends lost 7 bases at V and 4 bases at J; junction bases unmatched: 6. This CDR3 is CASKWTGFYEQYF. The DNA for the CDR3 is TGTGCCAGCAAGTGGACAGGGTTTTACGAGCAGTACTTC.

The chain carries TRBV11-3 and TRBJ1-1; possible D gene TRBD1, 6 bases. The CDR3 has 12 amino acids. V was pared by 5 bases and J by 7 bases, with 11 bases between. Per germline, CDR1 SGHNT and CDR2 YENEEA. In DNA form, the CDR3 reads TGTGCCAGCAGCCCCAGGGGTTATGAAGCTTTCTTT. Translated, it gives CASSPRGYEAFF.

V and J are TRBV4-3 and TRBJ1-1; weak D call: TRBD1 (5 bases). The CDR3 totals 17 residues. CDR1 and CDR2 (germline): LGHNA, YSLEER. V was shortened by 0 bases and J by 1 base, with 15 bases between the two germline ends. The CDR3 reads CASSQEVLSQGNTEAFF. CDR3 nucleotide sequence: TGCGCCAGCAGCCAAGAAGTGCTTAGTCAGGGGAACACTGAAGCTTTCTTT.

The chain has TRBV21-1 and TRBJ2-7; TRBD2 is the table's D call and was not checked against the DNA. TRBV21-1 is deemed a pseudogene. The CDR3 runs 15 residues. CDR3 amino acids: CASSNSEVVRYEQYF. CDR3 sequence (DNA): TGTGCCAGCAGCAACTCGGAGGTTGTACGCTACGAGCAGTACTTC.